Following are 30 T cell receptor beta chains from one sample sequenced in a study of CXCR3-negative and CXCR3-positive naive CD8 T cells. The study made its TRB cDNA libraries by 5' RACE, adding UMI labels. TCRdb re-called the 5' RACE reads and shows each CDR3 protein once, DNA omitted. The sample holds tens of thousands of distinct CDR3 sequences. Sample: memory CD8+ T cells from blood. These receptors came from a human donor in good health. Some clones in this sample may be carry-over from other donors' samples.

This chain connects TRBV14 to TRBJ2-7. The CDR3 spans 11 residues. The germline V gene has CDR1 SGHDN and CDR2 FVKESK. This CDR3 reads CASSQATEQYF.

V and J are TRBV7-8 and TRBJ2-5; with no DNA, the TCRdb D assignment of TRBD1 cannot be verified. CDR1 and CDR2 from the germline V gene are SGHVS and FQNEAQ. The CDR3 is made up of 14 amino acids. This CDR3 reads CASSLRPRQETQYF.

The chain uses TRBV29-1 and TRBJ2-1; the TRBD1 assignment by TCRdb is unverifiable without DNA. The CDR3 extends over 11 amino acids. Per the germline V gene, CDR1 is SQVTM and CDR2 is ANQGSEA. CDR3 sequence: CSGDRYNEQFF.

This chain links TRBV5-1 with TRBJ2-7; with no DNA, the TCRdb D assignment of TRBD1 cannot be verified. The CDR3 runs to 17 residues. The germline gives CDR1 SGHRS, CDR2 YFSETQ. CDR3 residues: CASSPGQGHLWLIEQYF.

V gene TRBV7-2 combines with J gene TRBJ1-1. The CDR3 has 15 residues. Germline V gene sequence: CDR1 SGHTA, CDR2 FQGNSA. The CDR3 loop is CASSLAGVLNTEAFF.

The chain couples TRBV12-2 to TRBJ2-1; TCRdb's D call of TRBD1 is untestable without DNA. TRBV12-2 is deemed a pseudogene. CDR3 length: 16 amino acids. CDR3 amino acids: CASRLSASGGRNEQFF.

This rearrangement joins TRBV4-2 to TRBJ2-7; the D call from TCRdb, TRBD2, cannot be confirmed without DNA. There are 16 residues in the CDR3. The V gene's germline CDR1 is LGHNA and CDR2 YNFKEQ. The CDR3 loop reads CASSPRGRDSAYEQYF.

This chain joins TRBV5-4 and TRBJ2-2. The CDR3 runs 13 residues. Germline V gives CDR1 SGHNT, CDR2 YYREEE (reference sequence). CDR3: CASSLSGAGELFF.

CDR3 amino acids: CSVEGGPAEQYF. The rearrangement uses TRBV29-1 and TRBJ2-7; TCRdb's D gene call, TRBD2, goes unchecked for lack of DNA. Looked up from germline, CDR1 is SQVTM and CDR2 is ANQGSEA. This CDR3 is 12 amino acids long.

The CDR3 region is CASSLALGIYNEQFF. V and J are TRBV7-9 and TRBJ2-1; the D gene TCRdb calls, TRBD1, cannot be checked with no DNA. Germline CDR1 SEHNR, CDR2 FQNEAQ (reference sequence). The CDR3 is made up of 15 amino acids.

The chain is built from TRBV12-3 or TRBV12-4 and TRBJ1-3. This CDR3 has 12 residues. This CDR3 reads CASRPEGNTIYF.

The V and J genes are TRBV4-2 and TRBJ2-3; TCRdb names TRBD2, which stays unverified in the absence of DNA. This CDR3 comprises 14 residues. The germline V gene has CDR1 LGHNA and CDR2 YNFKEQ. This CDR3 reads CASSQVSGTDTQYF.

The J gene is TRBJ1-1, the V gene TRBV7-2; the TCRdb D gene call, TRBD1, has no DNA to confirm it. CDR1 and CDR2 from the germline V gene are SGHTA and FQGNSA. The CDR3 length is 14 residues. The CDR3 spells CASSLAGGAPRAFF.

The V gene is TRBV27, the J gene TRBJ1-6. This CDR3 comprises 14 residues. Germline assignment: CDR1 MNHEY and CDR2 SMNVEV (reference sequence). This CDR3 is CASSLGPERSPLHF.

This rearrangement joins TRBV7-2 to TRBJ2-2; absent DNA, TCRdb's TRBD1 call cannot be checked. The CDR3 covers 18 residues. The germline V gene has CDR1 SGHTA and CDR2 FQGNSA. CDR3 loop: CASSPPPQQEANTGELFF. The variable domain in full, completed from reference TRBV7-2 and TRBJ2-2, reads GAGVSQSPSNKVTEKGKDVELRCDPISGHTALYWYRQSLGQGLEFLIYFQGNSAPDKSGLPSDRFSAERTGGSVSTLTIQRTQQEDSAVYLCASSPPPQQEANTGELFFGEGSRLTVL.

This sequence joins TRBV29-1 and TRBJ2-5. The CDR3 covers 15 residues. Germline CDR1 and CDR2: SQVTM and ANQGSEA. The CDR3: CSVETYSTYQETQYF.

The V call is TRBV29-1, the J call TRBJ1-4; with no DNA, the TCRdb D assignment of TRBD1 cannot be verified. This CDR3 has 15 amino acids. CDR1 and CDR2 (germline): SQVTM, ANQGSEA. This chain's CDR3 is CSVGGQGTTNEKLFF.

The chain couples TRBV6-4 to TRBJ2-3; TCRdb's D call, TRBD1, is unchecked because there is no DNA. Germline CDR1 MRHNA, CDR2 SNTAGT. The CDR3 has 15 amino acids. CDR3 loop: CASSEGVTFTDTQYF.

V usage is TRBV6-6 and J usage is TRBJ2-2. This CDR3 comprises 13 residues. The germline V gene has CDR1 MNHNY and CDR2 SVGAGI (reference sequence). Here the CDR3 reads CAISYSETGELFF.

The chain couples TRBV20-1 to TRBJ1-3. The CDR3 covers 12 residues. Germline CDR1 reads DFQATT; CDR2 reads SNEGSKA (reference sequence). This chain's CDR3 is CSARESGNTIYF.

The CDR3 loop is CASSQDLARVGPDTQYF. The chain has TRBV4-3 and TRBJ2-3; the D gene TCRdb calls, TRBD2, cannot be checked with no DNA. The germline V gene encodes CDR1 LGHNA and CDR2 YSLEER. The CDR3 is 17 amino acids.

This rearrangement joins TRBV4-1 to TRBJ2-7. This CDR3 is built from 15 residues. Germline-derived CDR1 and CDR2 are MGHRA and YSYEKL. CDR3 sequence reads: CASSQEARTSYEQYF.

The V call is TRBV19, the J call TRBJ2-1. CDR1 and CDR2 from the germline V gene are LNHDA and SQIVND (reference sequence). This CDR3 contains 15 residues. The CDR3 here is CASKAFVGSYNEQFF.

The chain recombines TRBV28 with TRBJ2-7; TCRdb calls TRBD1, which cannot be checked without DNA. This CDR3 contains 13 residues. The germline CDR1 and CDR2 sequences are MDHEN and SYDVKM. CDR3 residues: CASGTGRTYEQYF.

The genes are TRBV7-6 and TRBJ2-1; TCRdb selects TRBD2, and the lack of DNA leaves this call unchecked. CDR1 is SGHVS and CDR2 is FNYEAQ in the germline V gene. The CDR3 runs to 16 residues. This CDR3 reads CASSLASGSGHNEQFF.

V and J are TRBV4-3 and TRBJ2-1; lacking DNA, the TRBD1 call made by TCRdb goes unchecked. CDR1 and CDR2 from the germline V gene are LGHNA and YSLEER. The CDR3 covers 15 residues. CDR3 amino acids: CASSQESRGPNEQFF.

This chain joins TRBV23-1 and TRBJ1-2; TCRdb returns TRBD1, unconfirmable since there is no DNA. TRBV23-1 is an ORF, with its function uncertain. The length of the CDR3 is 19 residues. The CDR3 is CASSHYTGQGTTWNYGYTF.

The chain uses TRBV7-3 and TRBJ2-5; absent DNA, TCRdb's TRBD2 call cannot be checked. This CDR3 spans 15 amino acids. CDR1 is SGHTA and CDR2 is FQGTGA in the germline V gene. CDR3 loop: CASSLYSGGKETQYF.

The rearrangement links TRBV30 to TRBJ2-7. The CDR3 covers 11 residues. Per germline, CDR1 GTSNPN and CDR2 SVGIG (reference sequence). The CDR3: CAWSVAYEQYF.

The rearrangement uses TRBV28 and TRBJ2-3; without DNA, the TCRdb call of TRBD2 cannot be checked. The length of the CDR3 is 16 residues. Germline-derived CDR1 and CDR2 are MDHEN and SYDVKM. This chain's CDR3 is CASSSLAEISTDTQYF.